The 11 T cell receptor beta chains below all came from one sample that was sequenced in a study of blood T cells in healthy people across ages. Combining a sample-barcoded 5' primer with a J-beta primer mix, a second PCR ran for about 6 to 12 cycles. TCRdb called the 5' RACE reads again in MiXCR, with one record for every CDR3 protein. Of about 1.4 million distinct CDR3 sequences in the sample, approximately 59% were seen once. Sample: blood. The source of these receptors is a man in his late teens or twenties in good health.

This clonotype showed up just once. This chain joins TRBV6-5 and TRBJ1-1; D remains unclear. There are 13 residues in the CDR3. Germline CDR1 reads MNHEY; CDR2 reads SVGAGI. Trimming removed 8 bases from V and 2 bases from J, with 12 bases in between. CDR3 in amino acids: CASARSVNTEAFF. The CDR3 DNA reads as TGTGCCAGCGCAAGATCAGTAAACACTGAAGCTTTCTTT.

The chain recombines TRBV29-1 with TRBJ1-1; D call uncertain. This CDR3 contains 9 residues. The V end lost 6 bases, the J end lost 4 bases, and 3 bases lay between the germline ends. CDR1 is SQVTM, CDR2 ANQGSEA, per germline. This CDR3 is CSVGTEAFF. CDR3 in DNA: TGCAGCGTGGGCACTGAAGCTTTCTTT.

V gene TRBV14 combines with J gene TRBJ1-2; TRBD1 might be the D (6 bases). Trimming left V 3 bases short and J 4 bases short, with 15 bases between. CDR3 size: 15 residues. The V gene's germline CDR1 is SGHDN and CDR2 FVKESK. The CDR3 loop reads CASSHTQGRLYGYTF. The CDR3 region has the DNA TGTGCCAGCAGCCATACGCAGGGGCGCCTCTATGGCTACACCTTC. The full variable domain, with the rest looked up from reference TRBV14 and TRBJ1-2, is EAGVTQFPSHSVIEKGQTVTLRCDPISGHDNLYWYRRVMGKEIKFLLHFVKESKQDESGMPNNRFLAERTGGTYSTLKVQPAELEDSGVYFCASSHTQGRLYGYTFGSGTRLTVV.

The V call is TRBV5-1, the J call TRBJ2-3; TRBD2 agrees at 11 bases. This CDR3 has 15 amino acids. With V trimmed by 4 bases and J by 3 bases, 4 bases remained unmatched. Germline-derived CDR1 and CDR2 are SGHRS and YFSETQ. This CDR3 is CASSTVAGGTDTQYF. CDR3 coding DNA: TGCGCCAGCAGCACAGTAGCGGGGGGGACAGATACGCAGTATTTT.

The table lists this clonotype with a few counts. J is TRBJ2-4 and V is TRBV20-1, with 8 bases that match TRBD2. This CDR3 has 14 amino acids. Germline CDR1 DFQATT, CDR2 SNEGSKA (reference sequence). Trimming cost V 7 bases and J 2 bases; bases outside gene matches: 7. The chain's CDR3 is CSVPGGISKNIQYF. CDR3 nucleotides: TGCAGTGTTCCGGGGGGGATTTCCAAAAACATTCAGTACTTC.

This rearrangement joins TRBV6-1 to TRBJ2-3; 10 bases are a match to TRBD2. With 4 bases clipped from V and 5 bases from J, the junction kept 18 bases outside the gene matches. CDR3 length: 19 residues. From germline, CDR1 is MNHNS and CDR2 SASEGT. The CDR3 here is CASSGSSGGALSTLDTQYF. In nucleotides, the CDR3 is TGTGCCAGCAGTGGATCTAGCGGGGGTGCTCTCTCCACGTTAGATACGCAGTATTTT.

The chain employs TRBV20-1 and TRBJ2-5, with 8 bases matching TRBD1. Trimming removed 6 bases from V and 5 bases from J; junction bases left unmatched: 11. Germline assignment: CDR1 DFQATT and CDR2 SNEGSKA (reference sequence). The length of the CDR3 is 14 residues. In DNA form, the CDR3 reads TGCAGTGCAATTGACAGGGGTTGGTTGGAGACCCAGTACTTC. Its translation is CSAIDRGWLETQYF.

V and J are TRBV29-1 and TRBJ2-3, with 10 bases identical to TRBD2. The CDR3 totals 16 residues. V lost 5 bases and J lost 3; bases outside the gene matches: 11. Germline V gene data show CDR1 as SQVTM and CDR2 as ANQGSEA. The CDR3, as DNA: TGCAGCGTTTGCATGGCTAGCGGGGGTAAAACAGATACGCAGTATTTT. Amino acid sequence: CSVCMASGGKTDTQYF.

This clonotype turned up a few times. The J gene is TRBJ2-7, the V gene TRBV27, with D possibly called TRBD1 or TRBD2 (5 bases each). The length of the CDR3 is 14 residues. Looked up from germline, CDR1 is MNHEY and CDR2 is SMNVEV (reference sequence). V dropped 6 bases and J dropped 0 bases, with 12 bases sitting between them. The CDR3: CASSRDGDSYEQYF. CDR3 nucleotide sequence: TGTGCCAGCAGCCGGGACGGAGACTCCTACGAGCAGTACTTC.

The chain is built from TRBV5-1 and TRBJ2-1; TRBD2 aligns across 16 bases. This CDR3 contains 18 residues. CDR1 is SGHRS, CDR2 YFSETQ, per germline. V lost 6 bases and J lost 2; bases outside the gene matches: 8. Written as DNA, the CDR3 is TGCGCCAGCAACTGGGGGACTAGCGGGAGGGTGACCTACAATGAGCAGTTCTTC. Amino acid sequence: CASNWGTSGRVTYNEQFF.

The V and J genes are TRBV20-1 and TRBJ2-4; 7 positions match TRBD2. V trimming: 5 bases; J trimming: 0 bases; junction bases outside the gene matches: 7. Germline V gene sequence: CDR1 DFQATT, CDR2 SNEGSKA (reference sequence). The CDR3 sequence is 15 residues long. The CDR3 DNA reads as TGCAGTGCTGCCACTAGCGCCATAGCCAAAAACATTCAGTACTTC. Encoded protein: CSAATSAIAKNIQYF.